A single sample is the source of the 19 T cell receptor beta chains below, sequenced in a study of cytotoxic CD8 clonotypes in ibrutinib-treated CLL listed by TCRdb under 2021. Receptors were amplified or captured by the immunoSEQ multiplex PCR assay. TCRdb re-hosts the immuneACCESS table, in-frame sequences only. Its copies lack some clones; in the studies checked, an unresolved V gene accounts for under half of them, and the cause for the rest is not known. The sample table lists some 150,000 clones, roughly 80% of them with a count of one. The top ten clones comprise roughly a quarter of the sample. Sample time point, as interpreted from the label and publication: 12 to 13 months on ibrutinib. The sample was PBMCs, taken after 12 months of ibrutinib treatment. These receptors originate from a human donor with chronic lymphocytic leukemia.

The chain joins TRBV2 to TRBJ2-7; D call uncertain. CDR1 and CDR2 from the germline V gene are SNHLY and FYNNEI. CDR3 length: 13 amino acids. V gave up 6 bases and J gave up 1 base, with 10 bases separating them. As DNA, the CDR3 is TGTGCCAGCAGGTTCTCTTGGTCCTACGAGCAGTACTTC. Translated, it gives CASRFSWSYEQYF.

V gene TRBV4-3 combines with J gene TRBJ1-2; a weak D match, TRBD1 (6 bases). Trimming removed 5 bases from V and 6 bases from J, with 13 bases in between. There are 13 residues in the CDR3. Germline V gives CDR1 LGHNA, CDR2 YSLEER. In nucleotides, the CDR3 is TGCGCCAGCAGCTGGGGGGGGGCAGATGGCTACACCTTC. It encodes CASSWGGADGYTF.

CDR3 coding DNA: TGTGCCAGCAGCTTAGGGATAGGACAGGGACGAGGCTACACCTTC. This sequence encodes CASSLGIGQGRGYTF. The chain employs TRBV7-9 and TRBJ1-2; 8 bases are shared with TRBD1. V was clipped by 1 base and J by 8 bases; unmatched bases: 9. Germline CDR1 reads SEHNR; CDR2 reads FQNEAQ (reference sequence). CDR3 size: 15 residues.

The V gene is TRBV6-5, the J gene TRBJ2-7; TRBD1 matches 7 bases. The CDR3 is 14 residues long. J lost 1 base, V lost 6 bases, and 6 bases had no gene match. Germline lookup yields CDR1 MNHEY and CDR2 SVGAGI. This chain's CDR3 is CASSEYRGSYEQYF. Here the CDR3 DNA reads TGTGCCAGCAGCGAGTACAGGGGATCCTACGAGCAGTACTTC.

V gene TRBV7-8 combines with J gene TRBJ2-7; weak D call: TRBD1 (5 bases). The V gene lost 4 bases and the J gene lost 5 bases, with 15 bases spanning the gap. Germline lookup yields CDR1 SGHVS and CDR2 FQNEAQ. The CDR3 totals 14 residues. CDR3 region: CASSSPRGFDEQYF. Here the CDR3 DNA reads TGTGCCAGCAGCTCGCCAAGGGGTTTCGACGAGCAGTACTTC. Variable domain in full (rest from reference TRBV7-8 and TRBJ2-7): GAGVSQSPRYKVAKRGQDVALRCDPISGHVSLFWYQQALGQGPEFLTYFQNEAQLDKSGLPSDRFFAERPEGSVSTLKIQRTQQEDSAVYLCASSSPRGFDEQYFGPGTRLTVT.

The CDR3 protein is CASSPPGTAGNTIYF. The CDR3 coding sequence is TGTGCCAGCTCACCTCCCGGGACAGCTGGAAACACCATATATTTT. J is TRBJ1-3 and V is TRBV18; 7 positions match TRBD1. The CDR3 length is 15 residues. After removal of 3 bases from V and 2 bases from J, the junction contained 4 bases not matched to a gene. The germline gives CDR1 KGHSH, CDR2 LQKENI.

The chain carries TRBV4-1 and TRBJ1-1, with 8 bases lining up with TRBD1. Germline lookup yields CDR1 MGHRA and CDR2 YSYEKL. CDR3 size: 15 residues. Trimming took 0 bases from V and 4 from J; bases not matched to a gene: 4. CDR3 in DNA: TGCGCCAGCAGCCAAGATTTTCAGGGGGCCACTGAAGCTTTCTTT. Translating it yields CASSQDFQGATEAFF.

The chain employs TRBV9 and TRBJ1-2; tentative D call: TRBD1 (5 bases). Between the trimmed V and J ends, which lost 2 bases and 3 bases, there was a span of 14 bases. Looked up from germline, CDR1 is SGDLS and CDR2 is YYNGEE. The CDR3 has 15 amino acids. CDR3: CASSVASGPHYGYTF. In DNA, the CDR3 is TGTGCCAGCAGCGTGGCCTCGGGGCCCCACTATGGCTACACCTTC.

This clone was seen repeatedly, ten times or more. V usage is TRBV27 and J usage is TRBJ1-5; no clear D. V dropped 5 bases and J dropped 6 bases, with 11 bases sitting between them. This CDR3 spans 13 amino acids. Germline CDR1 reads MNHEY; CDR2 reads SMNVEV (reference sequence). The CDR3 nucleotides read TGTGCCAGCAGTGACTCGCAGATTCAGCCCCAGCATTTT. It encodes CASSDSQIQPQHF.

The V call is TRBV18, the J call TRBJ2-1; D is unresolved. The germline V gene encodes CDR1 KGHSH and CDR2 LQKENI. This CDR3 spans 13 amino acids. Deletions cut 3 bases from V and 10 bases from J, with 13 bases between. The CDR3 DNA reads TGTGCCAGCTCACCGGTTAGTCGGTCCGAGCAGTTCTTC. It is translated as CASSPVSRSEQFF.

The rearrangement links TRBV18 to TRBJ2-6, with 7 nucleotides matching TRBD1. The V and J ends lost 4 bases and 4 bases, in that order; junction bases with no gene match: 16. The germline V gene encodes CDR1 KGHSH and CDR2 LQKENI. This CDR3 region has 19 residues. CDR3 sequence (DNA): TGTGCCAGCTCACAAAGCCCGACAGGGCTGACGGGAGGGGCCAACGTCCTGACTTTC. The encoded protein is CASSQSPTGLTGGANVLTF. The complete variable domain, with remaining parts taken from reference TRBV18 and TRBJ2-6, reads NAGVMQNPRHLVRRRGQEARLRCSPMKGHSHVYWYRQLPEEGLKFMVYLQKENIIDESGMPKERFSAEFPKEGPSILRIQQVVRGDSAAYFCASSQSPTGLTGGANVLTFGAGSRLTVL.

This clone was recorded a few times. The V and J genes are TRBV9 and TRBJ2-7; 7 bases line up with TRBD2. Germline V gene lookup returns CDR1 SGDLS and CDR2 YYNGEE. The ends lost 3 bases at V and 5 bases at J; junction bases unmatched: 5. The CDR3 extends over 13 amino acids. CDR3 in amino acids: CASSGWAGDEQYF. DNA for the CDR3: TGTGCCAGCAGCGGGTGGGCGGGAGACGAGCAGTACTTC. Full variable domain (outside the CDR3, taken from reference TRBV9 and TRBJ2-7): DSGVTQTPKHLITATGQRVTLRCSPRSGDLSVYWYQQSLDQGLQFLIQYYNGEERAKGNILERFSAQQFPDLHSELNLSSLELGDSALYFCASSGWAGDEQYFGPGTRLTVT.

The V and J genes are TRBV15 and TRBJ2-7; 8 nucleotides match TRBD1. The V and J ends lost 3 bases and 2 bases, in that order; junction bases with no gene match: 3. The CDR3 runs to 14 residues. Germline loops: CDR1 LNHNV, CDR2 YYDKDF (reference sequence). DNA for the CDR3: TGTGCCACCAGCAGCACGGGACAGGCCTACGAGCAGTACTTC. Amino acid sequence: CATSSTGQAYEQYF.

This clone has just one count. The gene calls are TRBV6-5 and TRBJ2-6; TRBD1 is a possible D gene (5 bases). CDR1 and CDR2 from the germline V gene are MNHEY and SVGAGI. The CDR3 consists of 15 residues. Trimming took off 8 bases at V and 0 bases at J, with 11 bases between the two ends. The CDR3 is CASGRDPSGANVLTF. CDR3 sequence (DNA): TGTGCCAGCGGCAGGGATCCCTCTGGGGCCAACGTCCTGACTTTC.

The chain recombines TRBV5-8 with TRBJ2-1, with 14 bases lining up with TRBD2. Germline loops: CDR1 SGHTS, CDR2 YDEGEE. Trimming cost V 6 bases and J 10 bases; bases outside gene matches: 9. This CDR3 has 15 amino acids. CDR3: CASTHGTSGRGEQFF. CDR3 sequence (DNA): TGTGCCAGCACTCATGGGACTAGCGGGAGAGGGGAGCAGTTCTTC.

This sequence joins TRBV18 and TRBJ1-2; D is ambiguous. Germline CDR1 KGHSH, CDR2 LQKENI. There are 13 residues in the CDR3. V was trimmed by 1 base and J by 4 bases, leaving 7 bases between them. For the CDR3, the DNA is TGTGCCAGCTCACCACGGGCCAGCTATGGCTACACCTTC. Its protein product is CASSPRASYGYTF.

The chain uses TRBV7-9 and TRBJ2-7; 9 positions agree with TRBD2. Germline CDR1 SEHNR, CDR2 FQNEAQ (reference sequence). The CDR3 covers 17 residues. Trimming cost V 5 bases and J 3 bases; bases outside gene matches: 14. CDR3 DNA: TGTGCCAGCAGCCAAGTTCTATCGGCGGGAGGGAGCTACGAGCAGTACTTC. It is translated as CASSQVLSAGGSYEQYF.

CDR3 sequence reads: CASSPSPGLADYEQYF. CDR3 in DNA: TGTGCCAGCAGCCCCTCTCCCGGACTAGCGGACTACGAGCAGTACTTC. This rearrangement joins TRBV9 to TRBJ2-7; 10 bases are shared with TRBD2. Losses at the gene ends were 4 bases for V and 3 bases for J; bases not matched to a gene: 10. CDR3 length equals 16 residues. Germline loops: CDR1 SGDLS, CDR2 YYNGEE.

The chain combines TRBV29-1 with TRBJ2-1; 8 nucleotides match TRBD2. The trim removed 7 bases at V and 9 bases at J, leaving 8 bases unmatched. The CDR3 sequence is 12 residues long. Germline V gene lookup returns CDR1 SQVTM and CDR2 ANQGSEA. This CDR3 reads CSAEREYGEQFF. CDR3 bases: TGCAGCGCCGAGCGGGAGTACGGTGAGCAGTTCTTC.